The 21 T cell receptor beta chains presented below share a single source sample, sequenced in a study of blood T cell repertoires in COVID-19 (dated by TCRdb to 2020 to 2022). Library preparation used the immunoSEQ multiplex PCR assay. TCRdb retrieved this table from immuneACCESS and kept in-frame rearrangements only. Not all clones are present; in checked studies, unresolved V genes account for under half, and no reason is known for the remainder. The sample table records around 170,000 clones; 88% of these occur just once. The ten biggest clones cover roughly 24% of the sample. The source material was peripheral blood. These receptors originate from a man aged 55 to 69 with acute or convalescent COVID-19.

The rearrangement links TRBV5-1 to TRBJ2-5, with 7 bases matching TRBD1. Germline CDR1 reads SGHRS; CDR2 reads YFSETQ. The CDR3 spans 13 residues. Trimming cost V 4 bases and J 4 bases; bases outside gene matches: 4. The CDR3 sequence: CASSTRQGETQYF. CDR3 bases: TGCGCCAGCAGCACCCGACAGGGAGAGACCCAGTACTTC.

The CDR3 region has the DNA TGTGCCAGCAGCCAAGAACAGGGTTGGAACTATGGCTACACCTTC. Encoded protein: CASSQEQGWNYGYTF. This chain uses TRBV3-1 (or the pseudogene TRBV3-2) with TRBJ1-2; possibly TRBD1 for D (6 bases). V lost 0 bases and J 2 bases, leaving 10 bases between the germline ends. The V gene's germline CDR1 is LGHDT and CDR2 YNNKEL (reference sequence). The CDR3 has 15 amino acids.

The CDR3 loop is CASSRDRGNYGYTF. In DNA form, the CDR3 reads TGTGCCAGCAGCCGGGACAGGGGTAACTATGGCTACACCTTC. The chain combines TRBV7-2 with TRBJ1-2; 10 nucleotides match TRBD1. The V gene end was trimmed by 5 bases and the J gene end by 1 base; junction bases not matched to a gene: 1. Germline V gene lookup returns CDR1 SGHTA and CDR2 FQGNSA. The CDR3 loop spans 14 amino acids.

This clone was detected only once. The chain is built from TRBV7-3 and TRBJ2-1; a weak D match, TRBD2 (6 bases). Deletions cut 2 bases from V and 7 bases from J, with 9 bases between. This CDR3 has 13 residues. From germline, CDR1 is SGHTA and CDR2 FQGTGA. DNA of the CDR3: TGTGCCAGCAGCTTATCTGGAGGGAATGAGCAGTTCTTC. It translates to CASSLSGGNEQFF.

The chain joins TRBV6-5 to TRBJ1-6; D gene uncertain. Germline CDR1 MNHEY, CDR2 SVGAGI. CDR3 length: 15 residues. Trimming shortened V by 5 bases and J by 5 bases, and 13 bases separated the two germline ends. The CDR3 sequence is CASSRFDTDNSPLHF. DNA for the CDR3: TGTGCCAGCAGTCGGTTCGACACCGATAATTCACCCCTCCACTTT.

To note about this clone: One end of the junction varies from germline; a read error may be responsible. This CDR3 is also generated by other DNA sequences in the sample. V and J are TRBV19 and TRBJ2-7; 8 nucleotides align to TRBD1. This CDR3 has 13 residues. CDR1 LNHDA and CDR2 SQIVND come from the germline V gene (reference sequence). The CDR3 DNA is TGTGCCAGTAGTCTAGACAGGGGCTACGAGCAGTACTTC. Amino acid sequence: CASSLDRGYEQYF.

In this sample, this clone turned up once. V and J are TRBV24-1 and TRBJ2-5, with 8 positions matching TRBD1. V lost 7 bases, J lost 5 bases, and 5 bases stayed unmatched. CDR1 is KGHDR, CDR2 SFDVKD, per germline. The length of the CDR3 is 13 residues. CDR3 sequence: CATRDTGGETQYF. The CDR3 bases are TGTGCCACCAGGGACACAGGGGGGGAGACCCAGTACTTC.

The chain is built from TRBV18 and TRBJ2-5; D remains ambiguous. The CDR3 sequence is 15 residues long. Germline CDR1 is KGHSH and CDR2 is LQKENI. Trimming stripped 5 bases from V and 1 base from J, with 14 bases between. The CDR3 reads CASSTPQRSQETQYF. For the CDR3, the DNA is TGTGCCAGCTCAACCCCCCAGCGCTCCCAAGAGACCCAGTACTTC.

The rearrangement uses TRBV5-1 and TRBJ1-2; 7 bases align to TRBD1. Losses at the gene ends were 1 base for V and 1 base for J; bases not matched to a gene: 4. Looked up from germline, CDR1 is SGHRS and CDR2 is YFSETQ. The length of the CDR3 is 15 residues. CDR3 DNA sequence: TGCGCCAGCAGCTTGCGTACAGGGGTTAACTATGGCTACACCTTC. Translated: CASSLRTGVNYGYTF. Together with reference TRBV5-1 and TRBJ1-2, the CDR3 gives the full variable domain: KAGVTQTPRYLIKTRGQQVTLSCSPISGHRSVSWYQQTPGQGLQFLFEYFSETQRNKGNFPGRFSGRQFSNSRSEMNVSTLELGDSALYLCASSLRTGVNYGYTFGSGTRLTVV.

The chain recombines TRBV18 with TRBJ2-4, with D possibly being TRBD2 (6 bases). V lost 3 bases, J lost 0 bases, and 9 bases lay in between. Germline CDR1 KGHSH, CDR2 LQKENI. This CDR3 comprises 15 residues. CDR3 DNA: TGTGCCAGCTCACCCGGCGGGACAGCCAAAAACATTCAGTACTTC. Translated, it gives CASSPGGTAKNIQYF.

The chain combines TRBV6-5 with TRBJ2-7, with 8 nucleotides matching TRBD2. V shed 6 bases, J shed 0 bases, and the junction held 4 bases outside the gene matches. The V gene's germline CDR1 is MNHEY and CDR2 SVGAGI. CDR3 length equals 14 residues. CDR3 bases: TGTGCCAGCAGCCGCCGGGAGGGCTCCTACGAGCAGTACTTC. This gives the protein CASSRREGSYEQYF.

As concerns this clone: Other DNA sequences in this specimen translate into the identical CDR3. This chain links TRBV5-5 with TRBJ2-1; no clear D. The CDR3 is made up of 15 amino acids. V dropped 0 bases and J dropped 0 bases, with 7 bases sitting between them. The germline V gene has CDR1 SGHKS and CDR2 YYEKEE (reference sequence). The chain's CDR3 is CASSLGGSSYNEQFF. The CDR3 DNA reads TGTGCCAGCAGCTTGGGCGGTAGCTCCTACAATGAGCAGTTCTTC.

As to this clone: A much larger clonotype is one base distant, so this may be a read error. This sequence joins TRBV4-3 and TRBJ1-1, with 7 bases matching TRBD1. Losses at the gene ends were 4 bases for V and 1 base for J; bases not matched to a gene: 3. This CDR3 contains 14 residues. Germline V gives CDR1 LGHNA, CDR2 YSLEER. The DNA for the CDR3 is TGCGCCAGCAGCCCAGGGACAGCGAACACTGAAGCTTTCTTT. It encodes CASSPGTANTEAFF.

This clone was recorded once. The chain couples TRBV7-3 to TRBJ2-2, with D unclear. Trimming stripped 5 bases from V and 5 bases from J, with 18 bases between. The CDR3 contains 16 residues. The V gene's germline CDR1 is SGHTA and CDR2 FQGTGA. CDR3 nucleotides: TGTGCCAGCAGCCCCTCCGGAACTGGGCTAACCGGGGAGCTGTTTTTT. This encodes CASSPSGTGLTGELFF. Combining the CDR3 with reference TRBV7-3 and TRBJ2-2 gives the whole variable domain GAGVSQTPSNKVTEKGKYVELRCDPISGHTALYWYRQSLGQGPEFLIYFQGTGAADDSGLPNDRFFAVRPEGSVSTLKIQRTERGDSAVYLCASSPSGTGLTGELFFGEGSRLTVL.

The chain couples TRBV5-1 to TRBJ2-3; 12 bases match TRBD2. J gave up 1 base and V 5 bases, and 11 bases lay outside the gene matches. Looked up from germline, CDR1 is SGHRS and CDR2 is YFSETQ. CDR3 length: 18 amino acids. The CDR3 region has the DNA TGCGCCAGCAGACTCGGGACTAGCGGGTACTTGGGCACAGATACGCAGTATTTT. It yields the protein CASRLGTSGYLGTDTQYF.

V usage is TRBV7-2 and J usage is TRBJ2-7; D may be TRBD2 (6 bases). Germline lookup yields CDR1 SGHTA and CDR2 FQGNSA. CDR3 length: 12 residues. Trimming took off 3 bases at V and 10 bases at J, with 13 bases between the two ends. CDR3: CASSFGTSLQYF. The CDR3 DNA reads TGTGCCAGCAGCTTCGGGACTTCACTACAGTACTTC. The variable domain in full, with the rest retrieved from reference TRBV7-2 and TRBJ2-7, is GAGVSQSPSNKVTEKGKDVELRCDPISGHTALYWYRQSLGQGLEFLIYFQGNSAPDKSGLPSDRFSAERTGGSVSTLTIQRTQQEDSAVYLCASSFGTSLQYFGPGTRLTVT.

CDR3 DNA sequence: TGTGCCAGCAGTCCACAGGGGCAGCCCCAGCATTTT. Its protein product is CASSPQGQPQHF. The rearrangement links TRBV27 to TRBJ1-5, with TRBD1 matching 7 bases. V lost 5 bases, J lost 7 bases, and 2 bases stayed unmatched. The CDR3 loop spans 12 amino acids. Per germline, CDR1 MNHEY and CDR2 SMNVEV (reference sequence).

Only one count was recorded for this clone. The chain recombines TRBV6-1 with TRBJ2-1, with D possibly matching TRBD1 (5 bases). The CDR3 sequence is 13 residues long. Germline CDR1 is MNHNS and CDR2 is SASEGT. V gave up 2 bases and J gave up 12 bases, with 14 bases separating them. The CDR3 bases are TGTGCCAGCAGTGAACCAGGGTCGGGTGGGCAGTTCTTC. This encodes CASSEPGSGGQFF.

The genes are TRBV14 and TRBJ1-1; 8 positions match TRBD1. After removal of 3 bases from V and 7 bases from J, the junction contained 7 bases not matched to a gene. This CDR3 has 14 residues. Germline CDR1 SGHDN, CDR2 FVKESK. The CDR3 sequence: CASSQFRDRIEAFF. The DNA for the CDR3 is TGTGCCAGCAGCCAGTTCCGGGACAGGATTGAAGCTTTCTTT.

The J gene is TRBJ2-3, the V gene TRBV12-5, with 9 bases identical to TRBD1. The CDR3 consists of 15 residues. Germline CDR1 is LGHNT and CDR2 is FRNRAP. The ends lost 1 base at V and 2 bases at J; junction bases unmatched: 1. The CDR3 loop reads CASGLDRGPTDTQYF. CDR3 DNA: TGTGCTAGTGGTTTGGACAGGGGGCCCACAGATACGCAGTATTTT.

V usage is TRBV15 and J usage is TRBJ2-1; 14 bases fit TRBD2. V shed 3 bases and J 10 bases; nucleotides not matched to a gene: 5. Germline lookup yields CDR1 LNHNV and CDR2 YYDKDF (reference sequence). This CDR3 is built from 15 residues. CDR3 nucleotide sequence: TGTGCCACCAGCAGGGGGACTAGCGGGAGTAGGGAGCAGTTCTTC. It specifies CATSRGTSGSREQFF.